This T cell receptor (beta chain) stems from a study of OX40 agonist ivuxolimab in advanced cancers. About the research overall: Among those enrolled, mean age was roughly 62 years (range about 23 to 85) and approximately 83% were male.

Samples of blood were obtained at baseline, on cycle 4 day 1, and on cycle 7 day 1. Details on this clone: Its antigen is undetermined.

Regarding the study as a whole: Researchers did not establish what antigens the expanded peripheral T cells target. CD8+ T cells (on average) carried more expanded clones than CD4+ T cells.

Generated by immunoSEQ multiplex PCR, the TCRdb table keeps only in-frame clones and is missing some. The sample contains 60,000 to 75,000 clones, approximately 86% of which appear only once. The V end was cut by 5 bases, the J end by 6 bases, with 8 bases between. This CDR3 is built from 11 residues. Germline CDR1 and CDR2: DFQATT and SNEGSKA (reference sequence). The input for sequencing was CD4+ or CD8+ T cells sorted from blood, taken in a trial of the OX40 agonist ivuxolimab. The clonotype originates from an adult with an advanced solid tumor such as melanoma, head and neck, liver or kidney cancer. The chain couples TRBV20-1 to TRBJ1-5; D is ambiguous. The DNA for the CDR3 is TGCAGTGCTTCGCTTGGTCAGCCCCAGCATTTT. Translated, it gives CSASLGQPQHF.